Below are 2 T cell receptor beta chains sequenced from a single sample in a study of blood T cell repertoires in COVID-19. Using immunoSEQ multiplex PCR, the repertoire was profiled, and TCRdb retains in-frame clones only, with some absent. Of over 45,000 clones in the sample, approximately 89% were seen once. The sample consisted of peripheral blood. These receptor sequences come from a woman of 80 years or more with acute or convalescent COVID-19.

The chain has TRBV10-3 and TRBJ2-1; TRBD2 aligns across 7 bases. Germline trimming cut 8 bases from V and 3 bases from J; bases unmatched to any gene: 4. Per germline, CDR1 ENHRY and CDR2 SYGVKD. The CDR3 runs 13 residues. DNA for the CDR3: TGTGCCATCGGCGAGCGGGACTACAATGAGCAGTTCTTC. Its translation is CAIGERDYNEQFF.

This clone appeared once. The same CDR3 can be traced to other DNA sequences in this sample. V usage is TRBV2 and J usage is TRBJ1-1; TRBD1 matches 7 bases. The CDR3 runs 14 residues. Germline CDR1 is SNHLY and CDR2 is FYNNEI. Trimming cost V 3 bases and J 5 bases; bases outside gene matches: 6. This chain's CDR3 is CASSEAGGSTEAFF. CDR3 coding DNA: TGTGCCAGCAGTGAGGCAGGGGGTTCAACTGAAGCTTTCTTT.